The 12 T cell receptor beta chains below were found in one sample sequenced in a study of T cell responses to AZD1222 COVID-19 vaccine. Profiled with immunoSEQ multiplex PCR; TCRdb holds only in-frame clones, not every one. This table holds 200,000 or so clones, roughly 88% found once. The material was peripheral blood, obtained on day 0 of AZD1222 vaccination. The receptor set was obtained from an adult in good health.

The rearrangement uses TRBV28 and TRBJ2-1; 8 bases align to TRBD2. The CDR3 extends over 13 amino acids. Germline-derived CDR1 and CDR2 are MDHEN and SYDVKM. V lost 6 bases, J lost 6 bases, and 4 bases stayed unmatched. The CDR3 bases are TGTGCCAGCAGGAGCGGGGGAGTCAATGAGCAGTTCTTC. It specifies CASRSGGVNEQFF.

The rearrangement links TRBV15 to TRBJ2-2; D remains unclear. Trimming stripped 1 base from V and 5 bases from J, with 14 bases between. CDR1 is LNHNV and CDR2 is YYDKDF in the germline V gene (reference sequence). The CDR3 loop spans 16 amino acids. The CDR3 nucleotides read TGTGCCACCAGCAGAGTTGTCAGCGTTGGGACCGGGGAGCTGTTTTTT. Amino acid sequence: CATSRVVSVGTGELFF.

This chain uses TRBV7-2 with TRBJ1-2, with D possibly matching TRBD1 (5 bases). Trimming took off 1 base at V and 0 bases at J, with 15 bases between the two ends. Germline loops: CDR1 SGHTA, CDR2 FQGNSA. This CDR3 has 17 amino acids. The CDR3 reads CASSLGQREVSNYGYTF. The CDR3 nucleotides are TGTGCCAGCAGCTTAGGACAGCGGGAGGTCTCTAACTATGGCTACACCTTC. The whole variable domain, filled in from reference TRBV7-2 and TRBJ1-2, reads GAGVSQSPSNKVTEKGKDVELRCDPISGHTALYWYRQSLGQGLEFLIYFQGNSAPDKSGLPSDRFSAERTGGSVSTLTIQRTQQEDSAVYLCASSLGQREVSNYGYTFGSGTRLTVV.

The chain uses TRBV9 and TRBJ1-5; D is unresolved. The length of the CDR3 is 15 residues. CDR1 is SGDLS and CDR2 is YYNGEE in the germline V gene. V lost 4 bases to trimming and J lost 0 bases, with 11 bases between them. The CDR3 loop is CASSYDAYSNQPQHF. The CDR3, as DNA: TGTGCCAGCAGCTACGACGCGTATAGCAATCAGCCCCAGCATTTT.

The chain uses TRBV6-5 and TRBJ1-6, with 9 bases fitting TRBD1. CDR1 is MNHEY and CDR2 is SVGAGI in the germline V gene. The CDR3 is 16 residues long. J gave up 9 bases and V 0 bases, and 6 bases lay outside the gene matches. The CDR3 loop reads CASSYSHTGGSSPLHF. The CDR3 bases are TGTGCCAGCAGTTACTCCCATACAGGGGGCAGTTCACCCCTCCACTTT.

The chain employs TRBV6-5 and TRBJ1-1, with TRBD1 as a possible D gene (5 bases). The V and J ends lost 9 bases and 3 bases respectively, with 17 bases between them. CDR3 length: 14 residues. Per germline, CDR1 MNHEY and CDR2 SVGAGI. CDR3 nucleotides: TGTGCCAGTCAGCGGGGGTTCGGGGACACTGAAGCTTTCTTT. This translates into CASQRGFGDTEAFF.

The V and J genes are TRBV6-5 and TRBJ1-1; 7 bases match TRBD1. The CDR3 covers 14 residues. Germline values: CDR1 MNHEY, CDR2 SVGAGI. J was trimmed by 0 bases and V by 8 bases; bases with no gene match: 6. The chain's CDR3 is CASQGVQLNTEAFF. DNA of the CDR3: TGTGCCAGCCAGGGGGTACAGCTGAACACTGAAGCTTTCTTT.

The genes are TRBV9 and TRBJ2-3; D call uncertain. V was cut by 2 bases and J by 6 bases, with 10 bases left in between. CDR1 is SGDLS and CDR2 is YYNGEE in the germline V gene. This CDR3 is built from 13 residues. The CDR3 nucleotides are TGTGCCAGCAGCGTCGCCCTCTGGGATACGCAGTATTTT. Amino acid sequence: CASSVALWDTQYF.

This chain connects TRBV3-1 (or the pseudogene TRBV3-2) to TRBJ2-7; 8 bases fit TRBD1. V shed 4 bases and J 5 bases; nucleotides not matched to a gene: 7. This CDR3 has 14 amino acids. Germline CDR1 reads LGHDT; CDR2 reads YNNKEL (reference sequence). The CDR3 region is CASSLGQGPHEQYF. As DNA, the CDR3 is TGTGCCAGCAGCCTCGGACAGGGCCCCCACGAGCAGTACTTC.

V and J are TRBV5-1 and TRBJ2-7; D may be TRBD1 (6 bases). The germline V gene encodes CDR1 SGHRS and CDR2 YFSETQ. Trimming removed 2 bases from V and 3 bases from J, with 12 bases in between. The CDR3 loop spans 14 amino acids. The CDR3, as DNA: TGCGCCAGCAGCTTTGACAGGCAAAGCTACGAGCAGTACTTC. The encoded protein is CASSFDRQSYEQYF.

The gene calls are TRBV4-2 and TRBJ1-1; D remains ambiguous. The germline V gene has CDR1 LGHNA and CDR2 YNFKEQ. CDR3 length: 15 amino acids. The ends were cut back, 1 base at V and 1 base at J, with 10 bases in the middle. CDR3 DNA sequence: TGTGCCAGCAGCCAAGTAGGTATGGGGAACACTGAAGCTTTCTTT. Protein product: CASSQVGMGNTEAFF.

This clone has just a few counts. The V and J genes are TRBV30 and TRBJ1-1; D is perhaps TRBD1 (5 bases). This CDR3 has 13 amino acids. Trimming cost V 4 bases and J 6 bases, with 15 bases left between them. Germline assignment: CDR1 GTSNPN and CDR2 SVGIG (reference sequence). The CDR3 reads CAWNPIRGPEAFF. The CDR3 bases are TGTGCCTGGAATCCCATTAGGGGCCCTGAAGCTTTCTTT.